The T cell receptor (beta chain) under discussion was sequenced for a study of blood T cells in healthy people across ages. Findings and limits, study-wide: Unsorted PBMC input precluded a conclusive naive versus antigen-experienced comparison.

The amount of total RNA extracted per sample was at least 5.5 micrograms. The germline CDR1 and CDR2 sequences are DFQATT and SNEGSKA (reference sequence). The V gene end was trimmed by 0 bases and the J gene end by 8 bases; junction bases not matched to a gene: 5. There are 14 residues in the CDR3. A J-beta primer mix and a sample-barcoded 5' primer were used in a second PCR of roughly 6 to 11 cycles. Each cDNA was tagged by a template-switch adaptor containing 12 random nucleotides. One entry per CDR3 protein results from TCRdb running MiXCR on the 5' RACE reads. This sample has around 790,000 distinct CDR3 sequences; 40% to 50% occur once, and the top ten carry approximately 20%. Remarks on this clonotype: Antigen unknown.

The rearrangement uses TRBV20-1 and TRBJ2-3; 10 bases fit TRBD2. The sequence was obtained from a man aged 55 to 70 in good health. The sequenced sample consisted of blood. The CDR3, as DNA: TGCAGTGCTAGAGAAGCGGGGGGGGTCGGTACGCAGTATTTT. It translates to CSAREAGGVGTQYF.